Here is one TCR beta chain with its context. This sample was included in a study of T cell changes during pregnancy in multiple sclerosis. Trimming pared 6 bases from V and 2 bases from J, leaving 13 bases between. The CDR3 consists of 15 residues. Germline V CDR1 and CDR2: MNHNS, SASEGT. The repertoire was sequenced with immunoSEQ multiplex PCR; TCRdb's copy has only in-frame clones and lacks some. The table includes about 110,000 clones, just over 90% detected once. The chain couples TRBV6-1 to TRBJ1-4; D is perhaps TRBD1 (6 bases). The clonotype was recovered from a female donor with multiple sclerosis, enrolled in a pregnancy study. The specimen comprised peripheral blood, sampled after pregnancy. The DNA of the CDR3 is TGTGCCAGCAGCATTTCAGGGGATACTAATGAAAAACTGTTTTTT. Protein sequence: CASSISGDTNEKLFF.